This T cell receptor (beta chain) is from a study of human T cells and chemical hapten exposure. About the research overall: Women made up most patients, who had alopecia areata, totalis or universalis. Minor pooled library volume differences mainly drove per-sample TCR yield variation.

General observations from the study: The formation of large CDR3 similarity clusters by expanded TCRs significantly exceeded that of controls. Higher patch test scores went with higher counts of PT1 expanded TCRs.

As for time point: patch test 1, 2 weeks after DPC sensitization. Specified treatment: therapeutic diphenylcyclopropenone sensitization with weekly scalp DPC. The sample holds many counts of this clonotype. Its antigen is unknown. The junction departs from germline at one end; a sequencing error may be responsible. TCRdb reprocessed the RACE reads via MiXCR and lists one record per CDR3 protein. The sample has some 120,000 distinct CDR3 sequences, around an eighth seen once. The CDR3 spans 9 residues. The germline V gene has CDR1 SGHRS and CDR2 YFSETQ. The sequencing here drew on whole blood, taken in connection with sensitization to the hapten diphenylcyclopropenone (DPC). The sequence was obtained from a woman in her fifties or sixties with alopecia areata. Some clones in this sample may be carry-over from other donors' samples. V and J are TRBV5-1 and TRBJ2-5; TRBD1 or TRBD2 may be the D gene (6 bases each). The CDR3 spells CAEAISGAF. The CDR3 DNA reads TGCGCCGAAGCAATATCGGGGGCCTTC.